This T cell receptor beta chain was sequenced for a study of T cell responses to AZD1222 COVID-19 vaccine. General study points: Nearly half of the spike-specific TCRs reportedly recognize variant regions that carry no mutations.

Germline-derived CDR1 and CDR2 are KGHDR and SFDVKD. V lost 0 bases and J 2 bases, leaving 6 bases between the germline ends. The CDR3 consists of 15 residues. Clones were sequenced by immunoSEQ multiplex PCR, and TCRdb holds only the in-frame ones, with some missing. The table lists about 140,000 clones, over 85% of them singletons. Notes on this clone: Its antigen is undetermined.

Sequenced here: peripheral blood, sampled on day 0 of AZD1222 vaccination. The gene calls are TRBV24-1 and TRBJ2-2; possible D gene TRBD2, 5 bases. The sequence derives from an adult in good health. The CDR3 DNA reads as TGTGCCACCAGTGATTTGTCGGGAAACACCGGGGAGCTGTTTTTT. This codes for CATSDLSGNTGELFF.